Following are 21 T cell receptor beta chains from one sample sequenced in a study of regulatory T cells in long-lasting Graves disease. Time point indicated: newly diagnosed GD, antithyroid drugs for less than 3 months. After RNA was extracted from PBMCs, the TCR library was made from it. Construction of TCR beta libraries relied on iRepertoire HTBI primers and on Arm-PCR targeting CDR3 regions. TCRdb called the multiplex PCR reads again in MiXCR, with one record for every CDR3 protein. The table shows 440,000 or so distinct CDR3 sequences, with 15% to 20% occurring only once. The data also belong to a second study, concerning T cells in Graves' hyperthyroidism and ophthalmopathy.

Sequencing used peripheral blood mononuclear cells (PBMCs), obtained at new diagnosis, from a patient treated with antithyroid drugs. Receptors originate from a woman younger than 45 with Graves disease.

This clonotype was detected a few times. The rearrangement links TRBV5-6 to TRBJ2-5, with 12 nucleotides matching TRBD1. The CDR3 runs 15 residues. CDR1 and CDR2 (germline): SGHDT, YYEEEE. J was trimmed by 5 bases and V by 4 bases; bases with no gene match: 6. The CDR3 here is CASSRDRGPDETQYF. The CDR3 DNA is TGTGCCAGCAGCAGGGACAGGGGGCCTGACGAGACCCAGTACTTC.

With respect to this clonotype: Since the CDR3 does not end with the conserved phenylalanine or tryptophan, this likely comes from a read error. The chain is built from TRBV7-9 and TRBJ1-5; 8 bases are a match to TRBD1. Unmatched junction bases numbered 14, after V lost 6 bases and J lost 1 base. The germline gives CDR1 SEHNR, CDR2 FQNEAQ (reference sequence). The CDR3 loop spans 18 amino acids. The CDR3 coding sequence is TGTGCCAGCAGTCTTGACAGGGGACTTACCCCGAGCAATCAGCCCCAGCATTCT. This codes for CASSLDRGLTPSNQPQHS.

Details on this clonotype: Germline is not matched at one junction end, which may reflect a read error. The rearrangement links TRBV28 to TRBJ2-6, with D possibly called TRBD1 or TRBD2 (5 bases each). The CDR3 covers 18 residues. In germline, CDR1 is MDHEN, CDR2 SYDVKM. CDR3 DNA sequence: TGTGCCAGCAGTACCCGGGACGGCTCCAGCTCTGGGGCCAACGTCCTGATTTTC. This gives the protein CASSTRDGSSSGANVLIF.

In this sample, this clonotype turned up many times. The chain is built from TRBV28 and TRBJ2-4; maybe TRBD1 (6 bases). Germline V gene data show CDR1 as MDHEN and CDR2 as SYDVKM. CDR3 size: 17 residues. V dropped 4 bases and J dropped 3 bases, with 19 bases sitting between them. The CDR3 DNA sequence: TGTGCCAGCAGTTACTACCAGGGGCTCGAGGGCAAAAACATTCAGTACTTC. Translation: CASSYYQGLEGKNIQYF.

This clonotype was counted at least ten times. The chain joins TRBV10-3 to TRBJ2-1; D may correspond to TRBD1 or TRBD2 (5 bases each). The germline V and J ends were trimmed by 4 bases and 0 bases, with 10 bases remaining between them. Germline CDR1 is ENHRY and CDR2 is SYGVKD. This CDR3 region has 15 residues. The CDR3 is CAISGDGVSYNEQFF. The CDR3 DNA sequence: TGTGCCATCAGTGGGGACGGGGTCTCCTACAATGAGCAGTTCTTC.

The chain's CDR3 is CASSNRDSWDTGELFF. The CDR3 DNA reads as TGTGCCAGTAGTAACCGGGACTCCTGGGACACCGGGGAGCTGTTTTTT. V gene TRBV19 combines with J gene TRBJ2-2, with a possible D match to TRBD2 (6 bases). This CDR3 comprises 16 residues. Germline CDR1 reads LNHDA; CDR2 reads SQIVND (reference sequence). The V end was cut by 4 bases, the J end by 3 bases, with 15 bases between.

This clonotype was detected ten times or more. The chain couples TRBV28 to TRBJ1-2; TRBD1 is a possible D gene (6 bases). The CDR3 runs 14 residues. V was clipped by 5 bases and J by 2 bases, with 12 bases between them. Germline CDR1 MDHEN, CDR2 SYDVKM. The CDR3 DNA reads as TGTGCCAGCAGTGCCCGGACAGTGAACTATGGCTACACCTTC. Translated: CASSARTVNYGYTF.

This clonotype turned up a few times. J is TRBJ1-1 and V is TRBV7-3; TRBD1 might be the D (6 bases). Trimming left V 3 bases short and J 3 bases short, with 11 bases between. CDR3 size: 14 residues. Germline CDR1 is SGHTA and CDR2 is FQGTGA. CDR3 loop: CASSFRDTYTEAFF. The CDR3 nucleotides read TGTGCCAGCAGCTTCCGGGACACCTACACTGAAGCTTTCTTT.

The CDR3 spells CASMWRDTGELFF. For the CDR3, the DNA is TGTGCCAGCATGTGGAGAGACACCGGGGAGCTGTTTTTT. This sequence joins TRBV12-3 or TRBV12-4 and TRBJ2-2; no reliable D call. The CDR3 has 13 amino acids. V was clipped by 7 bases and J by 3 bases, with 9 bases between them.

A remark on this clonotype: A single base separates this from a much larger clone, so it may be a read error. Because the CDR3's place on the DNA is in doubt, the DNA is left out and the CDR3 is given as listed by TCRdb. V gene TRBV28 combines with J gene TRBJ2-1; TRBD2, the table's D call, lacks a check against the DNA. The germline V gene has CDR1 MDHEN and CDR2 SYDVKM. The CDR3 totals 16 residues, both ends included. The CDR3 sequence: CASSSSGTTSYNEQFF.

This clonotype was detected a few times. V usage is TRBV7-2 and J usage is TRBJ2-2; 7 bases fit TRBD2. Trimming cost V 9 bases and J 6 bases; bases outside gene matches: 10. Germline CDR1 SGHTA, CDR2 FQGNSA. The CDR3 runs to 14 residues. The CDR3 coding sequence is TGTGCCAGGAGCGGGACTTCCCTGTCCGGGGAGCTGTTTTTT. The encoded protein is CARSGTSLSGELFF.

This clonotype showed up many times. The chain joins TRBV28 to TRBJ2-7; TRBD1 matches at 7 bases. The length of the CDR3 is 12 residues. Trimming cost V 6 bases and J 5 bases; bases outside gene matches: 4. CDR1 is MDHEN and CDR2 is SYDVKM in the germline V gene. The CDR3 coding sequence is TGTGCCAGCAGGACAGGGTGGAACGAGCAGTACTTC. Translating gives CASRTGWNEQYF.

In this sample, this clonotype turned up many times. The chain links TRBV27 to TRBJ2-3; TRBD2 agrees at 12 bases. Per the germline V gene, CDR1 is MNHEY and CDR2 is SMNVEV (reference sequence). V was pared by 8 bases and J by 5 bases, with 8 bases of the junction left unmatched. The CDR3 loop spans 15 amino acids. For the CDR3, the DNA is TGTGCCAGCCGAAGACTAGCGGGAGCTGGAGATACGCAGTATTTT. Its protein is CASRRLAGAGDTQYF.

With respect to this clonotype: This may come from a read error, since a much larger clone is one base off. The J gene is TRBJ2-5, the V gene TRBV6-1; D could derive from TRBD1 or TRBD2 (5 bases each). Trimming removed 1 base at V and 7 bases at J, with 16 bases between. CDR3 length: 15 residues. Germline V gene data show CDR1 as MNHNS and CDR2 as SASEGT. The CDR3, as DNA: TGTGCCAGCAGTGAAGTCGAGGGGAGATTGGGGACCCAGTACTTC. It encodes CASSEVEGRLGTQYF.

There are many counts of this clonotype. The V and J genes are TRBV18 and TRBJ2-3; TRBD2 agrees at 7 bases. The CDR3 loop spans 13 amino acids. Trimming cost V 3 bases and J 5 bases; bases outside gene matches: 2. From germline, CDR1 is KGHSH and CDR2 LQKENI. The CDR3 coding sequence is TGTGCCAGCTCACCCCCGGGGGGAGATACGCAGTATTTT. Its protein is CASSPPGGDTQYF. Supplemented by reference TRBV18 and TRBJ2-3, the full variable domain reads NAGVMQNPRHLVRRRGQEARLRCSPMKGHSHVYWYRQLPEEGLKFMVYLQKENIIDESGMPKERFSAEFPKEGPSILRIQQVVRGDSAAYFCASSPPGGDTQYFGPGTRLTVL.

This chain connects TRBV3-1 to TRBJ2-2, with D uncertain. The germline V gene encodes CDR1 LGHDT and CDR2 YNNKEL (reference sequence). The V and J ends lost 1 base and 7 bases respectively, with 4 bases between them. The CDR3 runs to 12 residues. The CDR3 here is CASSQVSGELFF. In DNA, the CDR3 is TGTGCCAGCAGCCAAGTCAGCGGGGAGCTGTTTTTT.

The sample holds many counts of this clonotype. The rearrangement uses TRBV15 and TRBJ2-5, with a tentative D call TRBD2 (5 bases). Trimming took 0 bases from V and 7 from J, leaving 15 bases between them. The CDR3 loop spans 15 amino acids. Germline V lookup: CDR1 LNHNV, CDR2 YYDKDF (reference sequence). CDR3 sequence reads: CATSRDMEVGVTQYF. CDR3 coding DNA: TGTGCCACCAGCAGAGATATGGAGGTCGGGGTGACCCAGTACTTC.

The chain joins TRBV6-2 or TRBV6-3 to TRBJ1-1, with D tentatively TRBD1 (5 bases). Germline CDR1 and CDR2: MNHEY and SVGEGT. The CDR3 has 13 amino acids. V was clipped by 6 bases and J by 3 bases, with 11 bases between them. The CDR3 nucleotides are TGTGCCAGCAGAGTACAGGAGGACACTGAAGCTTTCTTT. It specifies CASRVQEDTEAFF.

For the CDR3, the DNA is TGCAGTGCCCCTCGGGCTAGCGCAACCTCCTACGAGCAGTACTTC. As protein: CSAPRASATSYEQYF. The chain combines TRBV20-1 with TRBJ2-7; TRBD2 is a possible D gene (6 bases). V was trimmed by 6 bases and J by 0 bases, leaving 18 bases between them. The CDR3 covers 15 residues. The germline V gene has CDR1 DFQATT and CDR2 SNEGSKA (reference sequence).

This clonotype showed up just a few times. The chain carries TRBV4-2 and TRBJ2-7; possibly TRBD2 for D (6 bases). Trimming removed 0 bases at V and 6 bases at J, with 18 bases between. CDR1 and CDR2 (germline): LGHNA, YNFKEQ. This CDR3 is built from 16 residues. CDR3 loop: CASSQDGDSSSSEQYF. The CDR3 nucleotides are TGTGCCAGCAGCCAAGATGGGGACTCCTCCTCTAGCGAGCAGTACTTC.

In its sample, this clonotype was seen a few times. The genes are TRBV10-2 and TRBJ1-2; D unresolved. V lost 6 bases and J lost 3, with 14 bases in between. The CDR3 extends over 14 amino acids. Germline V CDR1 and CDR2: WSHSY, SAAADI. The CDR3, as DNA: TGCGCCAGCAGCCTCCTTGACATGGACTATGGCTACACCTTC. This sequence encodes CASSLLDMDYGYTF.